Presented here are 2 T cell receptor beta chains from one specimen sequenced in a study of shared clonotypes between healthy human individuals. Here immunoSEQ multiplex PCR was the method, and the copy in TCRdb shows in-frame clones only, minus some. The table lists over 950,000 clones, roughly 80% of them singletons. The sample comprised memory CD4+ T cells from PBMCs. Stated subset: CD45RA-negative fraction. The receptors were sampled from a man aged 18 to 35 in good health. Some clones in this sample may be carry-over from other donors' samples.

This rearrangement joins TRBV5-1 to TRBJ2-7; D not resolved. Germline V lookup: CDR1 SGHRS, CDR2 YFSETQ. The CDR3 extends over 12 amino acids. V shed 2 bases and J shed 3 bases, with 6 bases lying between them. The CDR3 nucleotides are TGCGCCAGCAGCTTAGACCGCTACGAGCAGTACTTC. Translated: CASSLDRYEQYF. Supplemented by reference TRBV5-1 and TRBJ2-7, the full variable domain reads KAGVTQTPRYLIKTRGQQVTLSCSPISGHRSVSWYQQTPGQGLQFLFEYFSETQRNKGNFPGRFSGRQFSNSRSEMNVSTLELGDSALYLCASSLDRYEQYFGPGTRLTVT.

The chain couples TRBV28 to TRBJ2-1; 10 nucleotides match TRBD2. Germline CDR1 and CDR2: MDHEN and SYDVKM. The V segment lost 6 bases and the J segment 8 bases; nucleotides outside the gene matches: 10. This CDR3 spans 15 amino acids. The CDR3 loop reads CASSPEAGGPDEQFF. For the CDR3, the DNA is TGTGCCAGCAGCCCTGAAGCGGGAGGGCCCGATGAGCAGTTCTTC.